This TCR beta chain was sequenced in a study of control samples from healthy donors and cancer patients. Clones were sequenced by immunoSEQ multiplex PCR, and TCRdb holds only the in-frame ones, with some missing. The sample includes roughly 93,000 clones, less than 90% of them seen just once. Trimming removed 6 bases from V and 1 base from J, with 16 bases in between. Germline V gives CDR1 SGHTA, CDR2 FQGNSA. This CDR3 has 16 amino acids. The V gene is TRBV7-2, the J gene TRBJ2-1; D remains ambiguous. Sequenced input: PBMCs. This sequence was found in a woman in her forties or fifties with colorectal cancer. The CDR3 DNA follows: TGTGCCAGCAGTCGGTGGGTGGCAGATTCCTACAATGAGCAGTTCTTC. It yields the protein CASSRWVADSYNEQFF.